The 2 T cell receptor beta chains below were found in one sample sequenced in a study of T cell responses to AZD1222 COVID-19 vaccine (dated by TCRdb to about 2021). The time point label here, explained by the study, means: about 28 days (+/-7) after the second vaccine dose. The meaning of the sample's treatment or condition label: meningococcal conjugate vaccine given as trial control. Library generation was performed with the immunoSEQ multiplex PCR assay. The immuneACCESS repertoire file appears here via TCRdb, limited to in-frame rearrangements. These files lack a portion of the clones; in checked studies, under half of the deficit traces to unresolved V genes, and the cause of the others is not known. The sample profile shows more than 95,000 clones; about nine tenths of them were found once. The ten largest make up approximately 3% of the sample. The sequencing used peripheral blood, collected 28 days after the second dose of the MenACWY control vaccine. The receptors were sampled from an adult who received the MenACWY meningococcal vaccine as a control.

This sequence joins TRBV6-2 or TRBV6-3 and TRBJ2-5, with a tentative D call TRBD2 (6 bases). Germline lookup yields CDR1 MNHEY and CDR2 SVGEGT. V lost 5 bases and J 4 bases, leaving 17 bases between the germline ends. This CDR3 has 15 amino acids. The CDR3 DNA follows: TGTGCCAGCAGTCGCCCTGGGGGGTTCGGAGAGACCCAGTACTTC. It translates to CASSRPGGFGETQYF.

The rearrangement joins TRBV19 to TRBJ1-4, with D perhaps matching TRBD1 (5 bases). Between the trimmed V and J ends, which lost 4 bases and 8 bases, there was a span of 17 bases. From germline, CDR1 is LNHDA and CDR2 SQIVND (reference sequence). The length of the CDR3 is 15 residues. The CDR3 here is CASSTTSSRGEKLFF. CDR3 coding DNA: TGTGCCAGTAGTACGACCTCCTCAAGGGGAGAAAAACTGTTTTTT. The full variable domain, its missing parts supplied by reference TRBV19 and TRBJ1-4, is DGGITQSPKYLFRKEGQNVTLSCEQNLNHDAMYWYRQDPGQGLRLIYYSQIVNDFQKGDIAEGYSVSREKKESFPLTVTSAQKNPTAFYLCASSTTSSRGEKLFFGSGTQLSVL.